The following is a T cell receptor (beta chain) sequence with its context. The antigen is undetermined. This CDR3 has 13 residues. Looked up from germline, CDR1 is SGHVS and CDR2 is FNYEAQ. V lost 2 bases to trimming and J lost 6 bases, with 7 bases between them. Primers: 60 Vbeta forward and 13 Jbeta reverse. In the study's own analysis: The count from a later analysis was some 80 million unique TCR beta chains, some 10 million of them shared. The protocol was immunoSEQ multiplex PCR, while the TCRdb copy is restricted to in-frame clones and leaves out a portion. The V and J calls and clone size are taken from that table; D and trimming were inferred from the DNA. The repertoire has about 170,000 clones, roughly 73% of them found once; the top ten carry about 3.1%. This specimen comes from a study of cytomegalovirus exposure and HLA in healthy donors. Study findings and constraints: The analysis excluded some indistinguishable V segments, including TRBV6-2 and TRBV6-3.

The chain couples TRBV7-6 to TRBJ1-4, with D possibly matching TRBD1 (6 bases). The origin of this receptor is a female donor in good health and CMV-seronegative. Material: PBMCs. CDR3 amino acids: CASSLQGHEKLFF. CDR3 in DNA: TGTGCCAGCAGCTTACAGGGGCATGAAAAACTGTTTTTT. The full variable domain, with the rest looked up from reference TRBV7-6 and TRBJ1-4, is GAGVSQSPRYKVTKRGQDVALRCDPISGHVSLYWYRQALGQGPEFLTYFNYEAQQDKSGLPNDRFSAERPEGSISTLTIQRTEQRDSAMYRCASSLQGHEKLFFGSGTQLSVL.